One sample yielded the 21 T cell receptor beta chains listed below, sequenced in a study of metastatic and nonmetastatic thyroid tumors. MiXCR reprocessed the PCR reads for TCRdb. Of about 21,000 clones listed, 20% to 30% are singletons. Thyroid surgery was performed in patients who had received no treatment beforehand. Input material: blood. The receptor set was obtained from a female donor with papillary thyroid cancer or a benign thyroid nodule (not recorded which). Some clones in this sample may be carry-over from other donors' samples.

The chain links TRBV20-1 to TRBJ2-3; 7 bases line up with TRBD2. CDR1 is DFQATT and CDR2 is SNEGSKA in the germline V gene (reference sequence). CDR3 length equals 17 residues. V dropped 0 bases and J dropped 11; count of bases not matched to a gene: 20. The DNA for the CDR3 is TGCAGTGCTAGAGATACGAGTGGGTCGCGGGAGATGTTAAGGCAGTATTTT. This sequence encodes CSARDTSGSREMLRQYF.

By sample share, this clone is medium-sized. V is TRBV7-2 and J is TRBJ1-2, with D possibly matching TRBD1 (5 bases). Trimming removed 5 bases from V and 2 bases from J, with 18 bases in between. Per germline, CDR1 SGHTA and CDR2 FQGNSA. The CDR3 is 16 amino acids. The CDR3 sequence: CASSPGTGRQNYGYTF. CDR3 nucleotides: TGTGCCAGCAGCCCCGGGACTGGAAGACAGAACTATGGCTACACCTTC. Full variable domain (outside the CDR3, taken from reference TRBV7-2 and TRBJ1-2): GAGVSQSPSNKVTEKGKDVELRCDPISGHTALYWYRQSLGQGLEFLIYFQGNSAPDKSGLPSDRFSAERTGGSVSTLTIQRTQQEDSAVYLCASSPGTGRQNYGYTFGSGTRLTVV.

This clone was seen a single time. At one boundary the junction diverges from the germline segment, which might be a read error. The chain links TRBV30 to TRBJ2-2, with D perhaps TRBD2 (6 bases). The CDR3 covers 13 residues. Germline loops: CDR1 GTSNPN, CDR2 SVGIG (reference sequence). The CDR3 sequence is CAWTRDLTGELSF. The CDR3, as DNA: TGTGCGTGGACCCGGGACTTAACGGGGGAGCTGTCTTTT.

V is TRBV20-1 and J is TRBJ1-6; possibly TRBD1 for D (5 bases). The CDR3 covers 14 residues. V lost 6 bases to trimming and J lost 3 bases, with 12 bases between them. CDR1 and CDR2 (germline): DFQATT, SNEGSKA (reference sequence). CDR3 region: CSAEDTSYNSPLHF. CDR3 in DNA: TGCAGTGCGGAGGACACTAGCTATAATTCACCCCTCCACTTT.

The chain combines TRBV7-2 with TRBJ1-4, with D possibly being TRBD1 (5 bases). V lost 5 bases and J lost 2, with 15 bases in between. Per germline, CDR1 SGHTA and CDR2 FQGNSA. This CDR3 has 16 residues. The CDR3 region has the DNA TGTGCCAGCAGCCCCCATGGGGGTGCGACTAATGAAAAACTGTTTTTT. Encoded protein: CASSPHGGATNEKLFF. The full variable domain, rest sourced from reference TRBV7-2 and TRBJ1-4, is GAGVSQSPSNKVTEKGKDVELRCDPISGHTALYWYRQSLGQGLEFLIYFQGNSAPDKSGLPSDRFSAERTGGSVSTLTIQRTQQEDSAVYLCASSPHGGATNEKLFFGSGTQLSVL.

This chain connects TRBV28 to TRBJ1-2; 8 bases fit TRBD1. The ends lost 3 bases at V and 7 bases at J; junction bases unmatched: 7. There are 14 residues in the CDR3. Germline CDR1 and CDR2: MDHEN and SYDVKM. DNA of the CDR3: TGTGCCAGCAGTTTTCAGGGGGCATTAGGTGGCTACACCTTC. Amino acid sequence: CASSFQGALGGYTF.

This clone was detected many times. The chain uses TRBV6-2 or TRBV6-3 and TRBJ2-7; a weak D match, TRBD1 (5 bases). Trimming shortened V by 6 bases and J by 2 bases, and 20 bases separated the two germline ends. The CDR3 consists of 16 residues. Germline CDR1 is MNHEY and CDR2 is SVGEGT. CDR3 DNA: TGTGCCAGCAGCCGCCTGGGGCAGGGTGTTCCCTACGAGCAGTACTTC. It is translated as CASSRLGQGVPYEQYF.

This clone was observed a few times. This sequence joins TRBV28 and TRBJ1-1, with TRBD1 identical over 11 bases. V lost 7 bases, J lost 0 bases, and 1 base stayed unmatched. Germline values: CDR1 MDHEN, CDR2 SYDVKM. CDR3 length: 14 amino acids. CDR3 DNA: TGTGCCAGCAAGGACAGGGGGCTGAACACTGAAGCTTTCTTT. Its translation is CASKDRGLNTEAFF.

Many counts were recorded for this clone. The genes are TRBV20-1 and TRBJ1-1; tentative D call: TRBD1 (6 bases). Trimming took 6 bases from V and 5 from J, leaving 19 bases between them. Per germline, CDR1 DFQATT and CDR2 SNEGSKA (reference sequence). This CDR3 is 14 amino acids long. CDR3 nucleotides: TGCAGTGCCGCCCCCATGACAGGTAGAACTGAAGCTTTCTTT. The encoded protein is CSAAPMTGRTEAFF.

In its sample, this clone was seen many times. The CDR3 sequence: CATSGRDSGEQYF. Here the CDR3 DNA reads TGTGCCACCAGTGGGCGAGATAGTGGGGAGCAGTACTTC. The V and J genes are TRBV24-1 and TRBJ2-7; D remains ambiguous. Germline CDR1 reads KGHDR; CDR2 reads SFDVKD. Trimming left V 5 bases short and J 7 bases short, with 14 bases between. This CDR3 contains 13 residues.

Worth noting for this clone: At one of its ends the junction is not consistent with the germline gene, which may arise from a read error. DNA of the CDR3: TGTGCCAGCTTCCGCCGGGGCGGTCACAATGTGCAGTTCTTC. Translating it yields CASFRRGGHNVQFF. The rearrangement uses TRBV13 and TRBJ2-1; D is perhaps TRBD1 or TRBD2 (5 bases each). From germline, CDR1 is PRHDT and CDR2 FYEKMQ (reference sequence). The CDR3 runs 14 residues. Based on the CDR3 plus reference TRBV13 and TRBJ2-1, the full variable domain is AAGVIQSPRHLIKEKRETATLKCYPIPRHDTVYWYQQGPGQDPQFLISFYEKMQSDKGSIPDRFSAQQFSDYHSELNMSSLELGDSALYFCASFRRGGHNVQFFGPGTRLTVL.

This clone is judged medium-sized (0.01 to 0.1%). The chain links TRBV5-1 to TRBJ2-1; a possible D gene is TRBD2 (5 bases). Germline CDR1 is SGHRS and CDR2 is YFSETQ. The V end lost 3 bases, the J end lost 7 bases, and 14 bases lay between the germline ends. The CDR3 runs to 14 residues. The CDR3 DNA is TGCGCCAGCAGCTCGTTAGCGAGTAGGAATGAGCAGTTCTTC. Its translation is CASSSLASRNEQFF.

This clone has ten or more counts. The CDR3 here is CASSSTGTAQETQYF. CDR3 DNA sequence: TGTGCCAGCAGCTCTACCGGGACGGCCCAAGAGACCCAGTACTTC. The chain couples TRBV7-9 to TRBJ2-5; the D gene could be TRBD1 or TRBD2 (5 bases each). Per the germline V gene, CDR1 is SEHNR and CDR2 is FQNEAQ (reference sequence). This CDR3 contains 15 residues. The ends were cut back, 4 bases at V and 1 base at J, with 13 bases in the middle.

The table lists this clone with many counts. The chain joins TRBV20-1 to TRBJ1-6; D uncertain. Trimming removed 7 bases from V and 0 bases from J, with 13 bases in between. Germline V gene sequence: CDR1 DFQATT, CDR2 SNEGSKA (reference sequence). This CDR3 region has 15 residues. The CDR3 nucleotides are TGCAGTGTATCATGGGCCAACTCCTATAATTCACCCCTCCACTTT. Translated, it gives CSVSWANSYNSPLHF.

This clone was detected ten times or more. The chain is built from TRBV28 and TRBJ2-5; D remains ambiguous. CDR3 length: 15 amino acids. V gave up 6 bases and J gave up 0 bases, with 14 bases separating them. CDR1 and CDR2 (germline): MDHEN, SYDVKM. In DNA, the CDR3 is TGTGCCAGCAGCCGGACCCTGGTGTACCAAGAGACCCAGTACTTC. This gives the protein CASSRTLVYQETQYF.

This clone was seen ten or more times. The gene calls are TRBV29-1 and TRBJ2-3; perhaps D is TRBD1 or TRBD2 (5 bases each). V was pared by 2 bases and J by 4 bases, with 16 bases between. The length of the CDR3 is 15 residues. Germline loops: CDR1 SQVTM, CDR2 ANQGSEA. The CDR3 here is CSVERGAPGPDTQYF. CDR3 nucleotides: TGCAGCGTTGAACGTGGGGCGCCGGGGCCAGATACGCAGTATTTT.

V gene TRBV20-1 combines with J gene TRBJ2-7, with D hard to call. CDR1 DFQATT and CDR2 SNEGSKA come from the germline V gene (reference sequence). The V end was cut by 0 bases, the J end by 2 bases, with 17 bases between. The CDR3 extends over 16 amino acids. CDR3 sequence: CSARDLGRHFTYEQYF. The CDR3 DNA reads TGCAGTGCTAGAGATTTGGGCAGACACTTTACCTACGAGCAGTACTTC.

By sample fraction, this clone is medium-sized. This chain connects TRBV6-1 to TRBJ1-6; the match to TRBD1 covers 9 bases. The CDR3 extends over 15 amino acids. Germline loops: CDR1 MNHNS, CDR2 SASEGT. After removal of 4 bases from V and 5 bases from J, the junction contained 3 bases not matched to a gene. The CDR3 loop reads CASSATGGDNSPLHF. CDR3 in DNA: TGTGCCAGCAGTGCGACAGGGGGGGATAATTCACCCCTCCACTTT.

This clone was seen many times. The CDR3 end shows no conserved phenylalanine or tryptophan, and so a read error is likely. The DNA is left out, because the CDR3 cannot be placed on it with certainty; the CDR3 is given as TCRdb lists it. The chain links TRBV6-2 or TRBV6-3 to TRBJ2-5. The V gene's germline CDR1 is MNHEY and CDR2 SVGEGT. The CDR3 comprises 14 residues, both ends counted. CDR3 region: CASTITRFQETQDI.

The chain has TRBV11-2 and TRBJ1-2; 8 positions agree with TRBD1. The CDR3 contains 13 residues. CDR1 and CDR2 from the germline V gene are SGHAT and FQNNGV. The trim removed 4 bases at V and 6 bases at J, leaving 4 bases unmatched. CDR3 sequence (DNA): TGTGCCAGCAGCTACAGGGGGGGAGATGGCTACACCTTC. Amino acids: CASSYRGGDGYTF.

A remark on this clone: At one end the junction does not follow the germline gene, possibly because of a read error. The V call is TRBV4-2, the J call TRBJ2-1; tentative D call: TRBD2 (5 bases). There are 14 residues in the CDR3. CDR1 is LGHNA and CDR2 is YNFKEQ in the germline V gene. The chain's CDR3 is CGSSQEGKYNEQFF. The DNA of the CDR3 is TGTGGCAGCAGCCAAGAGGGAAAATACAATGAGCAGTTCTTC.